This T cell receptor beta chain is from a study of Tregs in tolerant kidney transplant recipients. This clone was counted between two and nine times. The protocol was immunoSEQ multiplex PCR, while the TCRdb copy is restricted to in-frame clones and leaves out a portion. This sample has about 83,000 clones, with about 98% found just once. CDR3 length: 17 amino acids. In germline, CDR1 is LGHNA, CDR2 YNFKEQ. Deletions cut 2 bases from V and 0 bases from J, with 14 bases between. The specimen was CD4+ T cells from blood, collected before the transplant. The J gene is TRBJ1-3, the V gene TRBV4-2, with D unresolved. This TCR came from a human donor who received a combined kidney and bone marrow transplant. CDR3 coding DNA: TGTGCCAGCAGCCAAAGGTTCGACTTAGTCTCTGGAAACACCATATATTTT. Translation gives CASSQRFDLVSGNTIYF.